Following are 21 T cell receptor beta chains from one sample sequenced in a study of cytomegalovirus exposure and HLA in healthy donors. PCR involved 60 Vbeta and 13 Jbeta primers. Only in-frame clones appear in the TCRdb table, and some are missing; sequencing was by immunoSEQ multiplex PCR. Counted here are 180,000 or so clones, approximately 84% occurring once; the ten biggest clones make up approximately 2.6%. Sequencing was performed on PBMCs. The receptor source for this set is a female donor in good health and CMV-seronegative.

The chain has TRBV7-9 and TRBJ2-1, with TRBD2 matching 8 bases. Losses at the gene ends were 4 bases for V and 4 bases for J; bases not matched to a gene: 3. This CDR3 has 14 amino acids. CDR1 and CDR2 from the germline V gene are SEHNR and FQNEAQ (reference sequence). The CDR3 region has the DNA TGTGCCAGCAGCTCGACTAGCGCATACAATGAGCAGTTCTTC. Its protein product is CASSSTSAYNEQFF.

The V call is TRBV13, the J call TRBJ2-7; D not certain. The CDR3 runs to 16 residues. CDR1 and CDR2 (germline): PRHDT, FYEKMQ (reference sequence). Trimming left V 3 bases short and J 3 bases short, with 18 bases between. CDR3 in DNA: TGTGCCAGCAGCTTGACGAGACTGGGTAATGTCTACGAGCAGTACTTC. Encoded protein: CASSLTRLGNVYEQYF.

The gene calls are TRBV15 and TRBJ2-2; 9 bases are a match to TRBD1. The CDR3 totals 15 residues. V lost 6 bases to trimming and J lost 3 bases; unmatched junction nucleotides: 5. CDR1 LNHNV and CDR2 YYDKDF come from the germline V gene (reference sequence). Written as DNA, the CDR3 is TGTGCCACCAGAGCACAGGGGGCAGACACCGGGGAGCTGTTTTTT. This translates into CATRAQGADTGELFF.

This clone was picked up one time. The chain has TRBV6-5 and TRBJ2-3; 8 bases match TRBD2. The CDR3 consists of 16 residues. In germline, CDR1 is MNHEY, CDR2 SVGAGI. The V segment lost 6 bases and the J segment 3 bases; nucleotides outside the gene matches: 11. The CDR3 DNA is TGTGCCAGCAGCTACCTTTTGGCGGGGGGAACAGATACGCAGTATTTT. As protein: CASSYLLAGGTDTQYF.

In this sample, this clone turned up once. This sequence joins TRBV6-6 and TRBJ1-2; D is possibly TRBD1 (6 bases). This CDR3 has 15 amino acids. Germline V gene sequence: CDR1 MNHNY, CDR2 SVGAGI (reference sequence). V lost 2 bases and J 5 bases, leaving 15 bases between the germline ends. For the CDR3, the DNA is TGTGCCAGCAGTTACAACCCGACAGGAAGATATGGCTACACCTTC. This sequence encodes CASSYNPTGRYGYTF.

This clone was detected only a few times. The rearrangement links TRBV4-2 to TRBJ1-2; D is possibly TRBD1 (5 bases). The CDR3 runs to 13 residues. CDR1 and CDR2 from the germline V gene are LGHNA and YNFKEQ. V was clipped by 5 bases and J by 4 bases, with 11 bases between them. The CDR3 DNA reads TGTGCCAGCAGCATAGACAGTCTCTATGGCTACACCTTC. Its translation: CASSIDSLYGYTF.

The CDR3 sequence: CASRNRGLVDTQYF. The DNA for the CDR3 is TGTGCCAGCAGAAACAGGGGGCTAGTAGATACGCAGTATTTT. This rearrangement joins TRBV7-9 to TRBJ2-3, with 9 bases lining up with TRBD1. J gave up 5 bases and V 6 bases, and 6 bases lay outside the gene matches. Per the germline V gene, CDR1 is SEHNR and CDR2 is FQNEAQ (reference sequence). CDR3 length: 14 residues.

Points on this clone: The junction and the germline gene differ at one end; a read error may be behind it. The chain is built from TRBV5-1 and TRBJ2-5, with D perhaps TRBD2 (5 bases). Germline lookup yields CDR1 SGHRS and CDR2 YFSETQ. CDR3 length: 14 amino acids. The DNA for the CDR3 is TGCGCCAGCAGCTTGAGCGGAGTCCAAGGGACCCAGTACTTC. Translation gives CASSLSGVQGTQYF.

The chain links TRBV7-9 to TRBJ2-1; tentatively, D is TRBD2 (6 bases). The germline CDR1 and CDR2 sequences are SEHNR and FQNEAQ (reference sequence). V was clipped by 5 bases and J by 9 bases, with 20 bases between them. The CDR3 spans 15 residues. Written as DNA, the CDR3 is TGTGCCAGCAGCGAGAGACTAGGGTTCGGTGGTGAGCAGTTCTTC. Its protein is CASSERLGFGGEQFF.

The chain has TRBV7-9 and TRBJ2-5; D is unclear. Trimming left V 8 bases short and J 5 bases short, with 15 bases between. This CDR3 spans 13 amino acids. Looked up from germline, CDR1 is SEHNR and CDR2 is FQNEAQ (reference sequence). The DNA for the CDR3 is TGTGCCAGCCAGACCAGTGTCGGGGAGACCCAGTACTTC. Amino acid sequence: CASQTSVGETQYF.

The genes are TRBV4-3 and TRBJ2-1; 7 bases fit TRBD2. The CDR3 has 16 residues. CDR1 and CDR2 from the germline V gene are LGHNA and YSLEER. J was trimmed by 3 bases and V by 4 bases; bases with no gene match: 9. The CDR3 nucleotides are TGCGCCAGCAGCCCAAGCGGGAAGGCCCTCTACAATGAGCAGTTCTTC. Its protein product is CASSPSGKALYNEQFF.

The CDR3 reads CASSRAGSSYNEQFF. In nucleotides, the CDR3 is TGCGCCAGCAGCAGAGCGGGATCCTCCTACAATGAGCAGTTCTTC. This chain links TRBV5-1 with TRBJ2-1, with 7 bases lining up with TRBD2. Germline CDR1 SGHRS, CDR2 YFSETQ. V gave up 4 bases and J gave up 0 bases; unmatched junction bases: 4. CDR3 length: 15 residues.

This rearrangement joins TRBV6-6 to TRBJ2-1; the match to TRBD2 covers 10 bases. The V segment lost 7 bases and the J segment 16 bases; nucleotides outside the gene matches: 13. This CDR3 is built from 13 residues. The V gene's germline CDR1 is MNHNY and CDR2 SVGAGI (reference sequence). CDR3 region: CASTQTSGPGGFF. The CDR3 DNA follows: TGTGCCAGCACCCAGACTAGCGGGCCCGGCGGTTTCTTC.

This chain uses TRBV19 with TRBJ1-1; no clear D gene. The V end was cut by 7 bases, the J end by 0 bases, with 12 bases between. This CDR3 contains 14 residues. CDR1 LNHDA and CDR2 SQIVND come from the germline V gene (reference sequence). For the CDR3, the DNA is TGTGCCAGTATCAGGACTCCACTGAACACTGAAGCTTTCTTT. This codes for CASIRTPLNTEAFF.

The rearrangement uses TRBV9 and TRBJ2-1; 7 bases match TRBD1. The CDR3 covers 14 residues. CDR1 and CDR2 from the germline V gene are SGDLS and YYNGEE. The V gene end was trimmed by 6 bases and the J gene end by 1 base; junction bases not matched to a gene: 4. The CDR3 loop is CASNPGQSYNEQFF. The DNA for the CDR3 is TGTGCCAGCAACCCGGGACAGTCCTACAATGAGCAGTTCTTC.

The rearrangement uses TRBV5-8 and TRBJ2-3, with D possibly matching TRBD1 (5 bases). This CDR3 is 15 amino acids long. Trimming took 0 bases from V and 6 from J, leaving 14 bases between them. Per the germline V gene, CDR1 is SGHTS and CDR2 is YDEGEE. For the CDR3, the DNA is TGTGCCAGCAGCTTGGTCGCTCCCAGGGCGGATACGCAGTATTTT. Translated: CASSLVAPRADTQYF.

This chain joins TRBV7-6 and TRBJ2-5; 9 bases line up with TRBD1. The J segment lost 5 bases and the V segment lost 2 bases, leaving 6 bases of the junction unmatched. The CDR3 contains 15 residues. CDR1 and CDR2 (germline): SGHVS, FNYEAQ. The CDR3 bases are TGTGCCAGCAGCTTACAACAGGGGGCGTGGGAGACCCAGTACTTC. It specifies CASSLQQGAWETQYF.

The count of this clone is one. The rearrangement joins TRBV5-1 to TRBJ1-1; TRBD1 might be the D (6 bases). The CDR3 is 15 residues long. Germline assignment: CDR1 SGHRS and CDR2 YFSETQ. V was pared by 3 bases and J by 2 bases, with 14 bases between. This CDR3 reads CASSYRTARNTEAFF. The CDR3 nucleotides read TGCGCCAGCAGCTATCGGACAGCTCGAAACACTGAAGCTTTCTTT.

J is TRBJ2-1 and V is TRBV6-5; 8 bases match TRBD2. Per germline, CDR1 MNHEY and CDR2 SVGAGI. This CDR3 spans 15 amino acids. V gave up 2 bases and J gave up 0 bases; unmatched junction bases: 0. CDR3 protein: CASSYGTSSYNEQFF. The CDR3 nucleotides read TGTGCCAGCAGTTACGGGACTAGCTCCTACAATGAGCAGTTCTTC.

The V and J genes are TRBV30 and TRBJ2-7; TRBD1 aligns across 9 bases. J lost 7 bases, V lost 4 bases, and 8 bases had no gene match. The length of the CDR3 is 13 residues. CDR1 is GTSNPN and CDR2 is SVGIG in the germline V gene (reference sequence). CDR3 nucleotides: TGTGCCTGGACGGACAGGGGAGCGGGGGAGCAGTACTTC. Protein: CAWTDRGAGEQYF.

The chain is built from TRBV5-1 and TRBJ1-1; 7 bases are a match to TRBD1. The length of the CDR3 is 14 residues. From germline, CDR1 is SGHRS and CDR2 YFSETQ. V shed 5 bases, J shed 1 base, and the junction held 5 bases outside the gene matches. CDR3 residues: CASRPRTGNTEAFF. Written as DNA, the CDR3 is TGCGCCAGCAGACCCAGGACAGGGAACACTGAAGCTTTCTTT.